The 9 T cell receptor beta chains given below trace back to one sample, sequenced in a study of CD8 T cells in ankylosing spondylitis. Whole-study findings and limits: A TCR beta motif of 7 or 8 highly homologous variants appeared characteristic of ankylosing spondylitis blood.

The antigens these receptors bind are not known. TCRdb reprocessed the 5' RACE reads via MiXCR and lists one record per CDR3 protein. The table has fewer than 450,000 distinct CDR3 sequences, 17% seen once. Sequenced sample: blood, either unsorted or a sorted T cell fraction (not recorded which). These receptors all stem from a male donor with ankylosing spondylitis.

This clonotype turned up a few times. The V and J genes are TRBV10-3 and TRBJ2-3; possibly TRBD1 or TRBD2 for D (5 bases each). The germline CDR1 and CDR2 sequences are ENHRY and SYGVKD. Deletions cut 6 bases from V and 1 base from J, with 5 bases between. This CDR3 comprises 12 residues. The CDR3 sequence is CAIRGGTDTQYF. The CDR3 DNA follows: TGTGCCATCAGGGGGGGCACAGATACGCAGTATTTT.

This clonotype was detected ten times or more. J is TRBJ2-5 and V is TRBV7-9; tentative D call: TRBD2 (6 bases). Germline loops: CDR1 SEHNR, CDR2 FQNEAQ (reference sequence). This CDR3 has 14 residues. V shed 5 bases and J shed 5 bases, with 15 bases lying between them. CDR3 bases: TGTGCCAGCAGCCAAGGAGGGCGGCGGGAGACCCAGTACTTC. This sequence encodes CASSQGGRRETQYF.

This clonotype was counted only a few times. The V call is TRBV12-3 or TRBV12-4, the J call TRBJ1-1; TRBD1 agrees at 7 bases. The CDR3 contains 14 residues. V lost 5 bases to trimming and J lost 1 base; unmatched junction nucleotides: 4. The CDR3 sequence: CASSKTGANTEAFF. CDR3 sequence (DNA): TGTGCCAGCAGTAAAACAGGGGCGAACACTGAAGCTTTCTTT.

In its sample, this clonotype was seen many times. This rearrangement joins TRBV5-1 to TRBJ1-3; perhaps TRBD1 as D (5 bases). CDR3 length: 14 residues. Per germline, CDR1 SGHRS and CDR2 YFSETQ. Trimming took 5 bases from V and 0 from J, leaving 9 bases between them. This CDR3 reads CASSEGSSGNTIYF. The CDR3 coding sequence is TGCGCCAGCAGTGAGGGGAGCTCTGGAAACACCATATATTTT.

The chain couples TRBV18 to TRBJ2-3; D is unclear. Germline V lookup: CDR1 KGHSH, CDR2 LQKENI. Trimming stripped 0 bases from V and 4 bases from J, with 5 bases between. This CDR3 spans 13 amino acids. In nucleotides, the CDR3 is TGTGCCAGCTCACCACCACCCCCAGATACGCAGTATTTT. This gives the protein CASSPPPPDTQYF.

The rearrangement uses TRBV6-5 and TRBJ2-1; 9 bases map to TRBD2. After removal of 2 bases from V and 9 bases from J, the junction contained 11 bases not matched to a gene. The CDR3 has 16 residues. Germline CDR1 MNHEY, CDR2 SVGAGI. This CDR3 is CASSYDAGGPSTEQFF. DNA for the CDR3: TGTGCCAGCAGTTACGATGCGGGAGGGCCCTCAACTGAGCAGTTCTTC.

This clonotype appeared a few times. The V call is TRBV20-1, the J call TRBJ2-1, with D tentatively TRBD1 or TRBD2 (5 bases each). This CDR3 is 16 amino acids long. Germline CDR1 and CDR2: DFQATT and SNEGSKA (reference sequence). Trimming took off 2 bases at V and 6 bases at J, with 20 bases between the two ends. The CDR3 region has the DNA TGCAGTGCTAGACAAACTCCGGGACGAACGATCAATGAGCAGTTCTTC. Its translation: CSARQTPGRTINEQFF.

This clonotype was detected a few times. The chain combines TRBV4-3 with TRBJ2-1; D might be TRBD2 (5 bases). From germline, CDR1 is LGHNA and CDR2 YSLEER. The V end was cut by 0 bases, the J end by 3 bases, with 9 bases between. The CDR3 totals 15 residues. In DNA form, the CDR3 reads TGCGCCAGCAGCCAAGAGGGAGCAGACTACAATGAGCAGTTCTTC. The encoded protein is CASSQEGADYNEQFF.

This clonotype was counted between two and nine times. This sequence joins TRBV11-1 and TRBJ2-1, with 8 positions matching TRBD1. The trim removed 5 bases at V and 1 base at J, leaving 4 bases unmatched. Looked up from germline, CDR1 is SGHAT and CDR2 is FQDESV (reference sequence). The length of the CDR3 is 15 residues. The CDR3 sequence is CASSTGTGSYNEQFF. Written as DNA, the CDR3 is TGTGCCAGCAGCACGGGGACAGGTTCCTACAATGAGCAGTTCTTC.